This T cell receptor beta chain was recorded in a study of early T cells in non-severe SARS-CoV-2 infection. CDR1 and CDR2 (germline): SNHLY, FYNNEI. Unmatched junction bases numbered 6, after V lost 6 bases and J lost 5 bases. The CDR3 length is 14 residues. A single record per CDR3 protein comes from TCRdb applying MiXCR to the 5' RACE reads. Here the sample spans roughly 80,000 distinct CDR3 sequences, about 11% being singletons. This specimen consisted of whole blood, obtained at baseline. The receptor was derived from an adult who was a healthcare worker with PCR-confirmed SARS-CoV-2 infection or an uninfected control (not recorded which). The chain links TRBV2 to TRBJ1-5, with 8 bases matching TRBD1. The CDR3 here is CASRDRAEDQPQHF. The CDR3, as DNA: TGTGCCAGCAGGGACAGGGCGGAGGATCAGCCCCAGCATTTT.